The 2 T cell receptor beta chains below come from one sample, sequenced in a study of T cell responses to AZD1222 COVID-19 vaccine. Measured with immunoSEQ multiplex PCR; TCRdb has only the in-frame clones, and not every one. The sample has more than 85,000 clones; about 90% are singletons. The material sequenced was peripheral blood, taken on day 0 of AZD1222 vaccination. All receptors come from an adult in good health.

The rearrangement links TRBV19 to TRBJ2-1; D is unclear. Germline V gene lookup returns CDR1 LNHDA and CDR2 SQIVND (reference sequence). The V end lost 10 bases, the J end lost 8 bases, and 24 bases lay between the germline ends. CDR3 length: 15 residues. The CDR3 loop reads CATSDRAQRADEQFF. CDR3 DNA: TGTGCCACCTCCGATCGGGCCCAACGAGCCGATGAGCAGTTCTTC.

CDR3 region: CASRRLAGEGEQFF. The CDR3 coding sequence is TGTGCCAGCAGGCGACTAGCGGGAGAAGGGGAGCAGTTCTTC. The chain combines TRBV6-4 with TRBJ2-1; 12 bases are shared with TRBD2. CDR3 length: 14 amino acids. Per germline, CDR1 MRHNA and CDR2 SNTAGT. Trimming took 6 bases from V and 10 from J; bases not matched to a gene: 7.